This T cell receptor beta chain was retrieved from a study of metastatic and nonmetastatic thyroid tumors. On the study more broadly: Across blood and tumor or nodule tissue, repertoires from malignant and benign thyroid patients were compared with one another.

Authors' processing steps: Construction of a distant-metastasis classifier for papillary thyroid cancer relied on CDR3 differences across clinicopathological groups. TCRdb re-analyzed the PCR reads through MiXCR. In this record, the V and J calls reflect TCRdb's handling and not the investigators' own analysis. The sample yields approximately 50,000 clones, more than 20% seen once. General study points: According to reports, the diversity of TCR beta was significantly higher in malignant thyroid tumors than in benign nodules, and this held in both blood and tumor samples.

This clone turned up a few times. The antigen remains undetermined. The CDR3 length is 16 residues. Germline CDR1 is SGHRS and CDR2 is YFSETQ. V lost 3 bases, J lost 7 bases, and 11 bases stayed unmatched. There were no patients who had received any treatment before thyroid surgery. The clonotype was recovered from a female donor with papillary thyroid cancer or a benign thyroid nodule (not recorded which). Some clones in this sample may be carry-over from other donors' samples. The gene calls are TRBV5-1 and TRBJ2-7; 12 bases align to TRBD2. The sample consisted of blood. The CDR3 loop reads CASSYLLAGGPREQYF. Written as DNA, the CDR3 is TGCGCCAGCAGCTACCTACTAGCGGGAGGTCCGAGGGAGCAGTACTTC.